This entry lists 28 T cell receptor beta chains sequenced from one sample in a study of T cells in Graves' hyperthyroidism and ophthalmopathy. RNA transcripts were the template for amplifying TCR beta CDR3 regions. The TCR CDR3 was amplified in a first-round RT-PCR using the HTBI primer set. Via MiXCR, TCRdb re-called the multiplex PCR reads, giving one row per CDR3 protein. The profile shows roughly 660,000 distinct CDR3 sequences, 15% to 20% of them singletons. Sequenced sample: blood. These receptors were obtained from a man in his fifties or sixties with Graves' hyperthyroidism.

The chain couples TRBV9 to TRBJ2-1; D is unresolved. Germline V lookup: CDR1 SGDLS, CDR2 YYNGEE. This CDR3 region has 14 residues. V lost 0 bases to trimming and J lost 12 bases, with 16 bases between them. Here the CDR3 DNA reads TGTGCCAGCAGCGTAGCTTCCGGAACTTTGGTGCAGTTCTTC. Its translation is CASSVASGTLVQFF.

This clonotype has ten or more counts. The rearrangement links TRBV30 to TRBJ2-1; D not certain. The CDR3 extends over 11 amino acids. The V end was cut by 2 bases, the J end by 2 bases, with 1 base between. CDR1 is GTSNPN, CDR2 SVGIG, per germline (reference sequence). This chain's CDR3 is CAWSTYNEQFF. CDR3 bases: TGTGCCTGGAGTACCTACAATGAGCAGTTCTTC.

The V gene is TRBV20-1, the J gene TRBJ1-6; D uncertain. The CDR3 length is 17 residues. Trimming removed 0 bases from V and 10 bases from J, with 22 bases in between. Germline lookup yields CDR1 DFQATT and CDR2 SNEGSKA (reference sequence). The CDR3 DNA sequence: TGCAGTGCTAGAGATGTTGGTTCCCAGGCTGCTCGGTCACCCCTCCACTTT. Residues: CSARDVGSQAARSPLHF.

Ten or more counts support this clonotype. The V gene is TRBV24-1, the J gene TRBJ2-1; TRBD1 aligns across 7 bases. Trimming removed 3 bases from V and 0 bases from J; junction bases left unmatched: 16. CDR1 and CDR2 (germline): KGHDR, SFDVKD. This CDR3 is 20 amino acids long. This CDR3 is CATSDRPGQSHKSSYNEQFF. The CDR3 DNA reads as TGTGCCACCAGTGATCGCCCGGGACAGTCTCATAAGAGCTCCTACAATGAGCAGTTCTTC.

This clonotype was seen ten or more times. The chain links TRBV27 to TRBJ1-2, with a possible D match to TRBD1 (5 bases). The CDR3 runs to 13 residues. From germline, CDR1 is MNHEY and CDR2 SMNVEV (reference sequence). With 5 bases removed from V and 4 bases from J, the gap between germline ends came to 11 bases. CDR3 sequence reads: CASSPRGGYGYTF. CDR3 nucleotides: TGTGCCAGCAGTCCCCGGGGGGGCTATGGCTACACCTTC.

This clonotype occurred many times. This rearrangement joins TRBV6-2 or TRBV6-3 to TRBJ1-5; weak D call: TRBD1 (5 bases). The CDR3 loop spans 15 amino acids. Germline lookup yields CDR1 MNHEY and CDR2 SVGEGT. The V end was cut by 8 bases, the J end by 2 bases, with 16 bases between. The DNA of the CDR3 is TGTGCCAGCGGTAGAGGGGTTCTCGGCAATCAGCCCCAGCATTTT. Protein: CASGRGVLGNQPQHF.

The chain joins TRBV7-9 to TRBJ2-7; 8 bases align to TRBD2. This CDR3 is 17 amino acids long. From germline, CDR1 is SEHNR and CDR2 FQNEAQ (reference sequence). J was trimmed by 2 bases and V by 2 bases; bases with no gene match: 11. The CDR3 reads CASSLKGGGLVPYEQYF. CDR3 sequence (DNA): TGTGCCAGCAGCTTAAAGGGGGGGGGACTAGTCCCCTACGAGCAGTACTTC.

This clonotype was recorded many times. The CDR3 is CASSFLDSPRPNNEQFF. Written as DNA, the CDR3 is TGTGCCAGCAGCTTTTTAGACTCCCCAAGACCCAACAATGAGCAGTTCTTC. This chain connects TRBV9 to TRBJ2-1; D is uncertain. Trimming took off 4 bases at V and 5 bases at J, with 22 bases between the two ends. The CDR3 sequence is 17 residues long. Germline CDR1 reads SGDLS; CDR2 reads YYNGEE.

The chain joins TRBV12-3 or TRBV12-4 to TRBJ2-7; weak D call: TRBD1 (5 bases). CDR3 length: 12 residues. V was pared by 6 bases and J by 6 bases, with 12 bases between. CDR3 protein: CASSPTGAEQYF. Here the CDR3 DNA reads TGTGCCAGCAGCCCAACAGGCGCCGAGCAGTACTTC.

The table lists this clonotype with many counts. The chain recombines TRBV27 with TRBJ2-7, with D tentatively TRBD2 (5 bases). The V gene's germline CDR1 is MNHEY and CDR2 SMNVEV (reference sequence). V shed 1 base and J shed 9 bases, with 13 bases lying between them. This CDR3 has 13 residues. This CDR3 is CASSLLARSGQYF. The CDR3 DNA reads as TGTGCCAGCAGTTTATTGGCGCGAAGCGGGCAGTACTTC.

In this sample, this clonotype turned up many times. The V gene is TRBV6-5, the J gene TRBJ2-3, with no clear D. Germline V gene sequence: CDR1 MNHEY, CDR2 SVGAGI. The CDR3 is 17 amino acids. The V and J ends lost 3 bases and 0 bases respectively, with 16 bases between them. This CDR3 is CASSYIVGRVSTDTQYF. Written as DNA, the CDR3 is TGTGCCAGCAGTTATATAGTAGGCAGAGTAAGCACAGATACGCAGTATTTT.

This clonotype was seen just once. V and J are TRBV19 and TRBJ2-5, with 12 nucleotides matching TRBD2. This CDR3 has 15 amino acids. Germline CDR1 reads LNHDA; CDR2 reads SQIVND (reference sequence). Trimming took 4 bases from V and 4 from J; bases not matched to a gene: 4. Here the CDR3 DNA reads TGTGCCAGTAGTACGCCGGGACTAGCGGGAGAGACCCAGTACTTC. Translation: CASSTPGLAGETQYF.

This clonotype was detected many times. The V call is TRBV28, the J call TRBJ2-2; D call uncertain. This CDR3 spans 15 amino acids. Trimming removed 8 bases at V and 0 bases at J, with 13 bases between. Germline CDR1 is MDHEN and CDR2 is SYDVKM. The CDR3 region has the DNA TGTGCCAGCGGGCAGGAGTATTCGAACACCGGGGAGCTGTTTTTT. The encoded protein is CASGQEYSNTGELFF.

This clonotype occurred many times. The CDR3 protein is CASRRTENNVLTF. CDR3 nucleotide sequence: TGTGCCAGCAGGCGGACAGAAAACAACGTCCTGACTTTC. This chain connects TRBV28 to TRBJ2-6, with a weak D call TRBD1 (6 bases). CDR3 size: 13 residues. Germline loops: CDR1 MDHEN, CDR2 SYDVKM. Deletions cut 6 bases from V and 9 bases from J, with 12 bases between.

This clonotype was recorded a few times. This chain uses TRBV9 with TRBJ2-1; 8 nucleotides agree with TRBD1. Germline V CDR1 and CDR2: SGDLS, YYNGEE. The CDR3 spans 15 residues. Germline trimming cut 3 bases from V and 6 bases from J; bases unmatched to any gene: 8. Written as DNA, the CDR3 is TGTGCCAGCAGCGGGTCTCCACAGGGGGGCAATGAGCAGTTCTTC. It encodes CASSGSPQGGNEQFF.

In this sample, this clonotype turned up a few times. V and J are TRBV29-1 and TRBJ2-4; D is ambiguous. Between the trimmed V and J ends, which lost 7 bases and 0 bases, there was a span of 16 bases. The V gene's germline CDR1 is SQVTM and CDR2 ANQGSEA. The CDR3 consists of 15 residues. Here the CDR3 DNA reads TGCAGCGCGGGTAGTGAAGGGCCAGCCAAAAACATTCAGTACTTC. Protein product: CSAGSEGPAKNIQYF.

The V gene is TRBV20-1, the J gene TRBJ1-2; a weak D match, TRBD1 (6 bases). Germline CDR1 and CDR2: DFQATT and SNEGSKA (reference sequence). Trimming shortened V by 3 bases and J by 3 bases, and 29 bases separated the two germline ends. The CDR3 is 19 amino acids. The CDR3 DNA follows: TGCAGTGCTAGTCGGTTGGGAGCGTTTTTGGGGGCCACAGACTATGGCTACACCTTC. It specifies CSASRLGAFLGATDYGYTF.

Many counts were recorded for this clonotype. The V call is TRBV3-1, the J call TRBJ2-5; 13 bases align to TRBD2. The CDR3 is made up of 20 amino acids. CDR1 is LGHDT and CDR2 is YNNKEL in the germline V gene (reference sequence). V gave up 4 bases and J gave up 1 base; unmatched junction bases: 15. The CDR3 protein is CASSPLHPTGTSGTQETQYF. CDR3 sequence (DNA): TGTGCCAGCAGCCCACTCCACCCTACCGGGACTAGCGGGACCCAAGAGACCCAGTACTTC.

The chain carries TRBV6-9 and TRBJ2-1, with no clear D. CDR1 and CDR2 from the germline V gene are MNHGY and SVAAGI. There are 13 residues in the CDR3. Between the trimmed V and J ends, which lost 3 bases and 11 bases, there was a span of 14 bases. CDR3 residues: CASSYPTTSKQFF. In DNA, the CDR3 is TGTGCCAGCAGTTACCCTACGACCTCTAAGCAGTTCTTC.

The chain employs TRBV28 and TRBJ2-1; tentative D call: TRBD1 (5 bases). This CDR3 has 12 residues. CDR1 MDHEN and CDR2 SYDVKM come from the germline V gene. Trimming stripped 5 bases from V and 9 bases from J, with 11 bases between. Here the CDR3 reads CASSIRVGEQFF. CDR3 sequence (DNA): TGTGCCAGCAGTATCAGGGTGGGTGAGCAGTTCTTC.

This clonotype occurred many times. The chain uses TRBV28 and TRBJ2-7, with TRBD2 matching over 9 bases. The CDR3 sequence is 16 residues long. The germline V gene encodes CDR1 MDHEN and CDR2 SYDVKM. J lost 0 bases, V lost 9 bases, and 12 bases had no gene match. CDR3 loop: CASRGDLAGFSYEQYF. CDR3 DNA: TGTGCCAGTAGGGGCGATCTAGCGGGATTCTCCTACGAGCAGTACTTC.

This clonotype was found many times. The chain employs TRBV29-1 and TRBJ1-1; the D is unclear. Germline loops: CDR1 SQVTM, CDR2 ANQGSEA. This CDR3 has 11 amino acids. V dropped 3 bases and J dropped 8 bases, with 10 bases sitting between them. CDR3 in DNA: TGCAGCGTTGATTCGCAGGCGGAAGCTTTCTTT. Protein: CSVDSQAEAFF.

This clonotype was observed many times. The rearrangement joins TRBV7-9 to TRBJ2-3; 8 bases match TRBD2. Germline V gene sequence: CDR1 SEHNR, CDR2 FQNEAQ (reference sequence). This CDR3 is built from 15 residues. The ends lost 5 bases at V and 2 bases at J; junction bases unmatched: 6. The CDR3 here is CASSENSGNTDTQYF. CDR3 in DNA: TGTGCCAGCAGCGAGAATAGCGGGAACACAGATACGCAGTATTTT.

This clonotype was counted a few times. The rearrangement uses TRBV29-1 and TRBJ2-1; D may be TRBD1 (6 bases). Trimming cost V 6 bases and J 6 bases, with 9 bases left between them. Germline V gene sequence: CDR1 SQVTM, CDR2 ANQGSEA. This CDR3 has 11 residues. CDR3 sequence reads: CSVVTGNEQFF. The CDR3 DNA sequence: TGCAGCGTAGTGACAGGCAATGAGCAGTTCTTC.

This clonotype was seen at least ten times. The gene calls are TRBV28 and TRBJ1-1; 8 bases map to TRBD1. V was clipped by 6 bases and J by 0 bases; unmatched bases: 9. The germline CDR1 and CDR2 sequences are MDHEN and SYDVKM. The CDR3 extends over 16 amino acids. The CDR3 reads CASRLGTGPLNTEAFF. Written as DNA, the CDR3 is TGTGCCAGCAGGCTTGGGACAGGCCCTTTGAACACTGAAGCTTTCTTT.

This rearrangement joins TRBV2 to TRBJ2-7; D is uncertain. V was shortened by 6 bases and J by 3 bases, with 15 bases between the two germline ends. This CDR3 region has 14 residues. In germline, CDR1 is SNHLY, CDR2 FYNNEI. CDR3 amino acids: CASRRRAEVYEQYF. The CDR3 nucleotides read TGTGCCAGCAGGCGCCGGGCCGAAGTCTACGAGCAGTACTTC.

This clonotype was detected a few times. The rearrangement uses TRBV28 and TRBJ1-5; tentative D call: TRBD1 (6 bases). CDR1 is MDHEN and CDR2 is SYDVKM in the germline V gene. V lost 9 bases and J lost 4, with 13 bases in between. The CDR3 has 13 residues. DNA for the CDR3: TGTGCCAGTACCACTAGGGGGAATCAGCCCCAGCATTTT. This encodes CASTTRGNQPQHF.

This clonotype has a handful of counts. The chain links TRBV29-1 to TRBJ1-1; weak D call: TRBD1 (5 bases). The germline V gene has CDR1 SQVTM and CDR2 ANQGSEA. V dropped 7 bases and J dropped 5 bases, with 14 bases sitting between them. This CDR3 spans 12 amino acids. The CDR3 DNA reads TGCAGCGCCCTGGGGCTCGAAACTGAAGCTTTCTTT. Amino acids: CSALGLETEAFF.